This TCR beta chain emerged from a study of blood T cell repertoires in COVID-19. Background on the study: Acute-phase and convalescent COVID-19 samples originated in the United States, Italy and Spain.

This clone has more than one count but fewer than ten. The CDR3 is 16 residues long. CDR1 is MDHEN and CDR2 is SYDVKM in the germline V gene. V was cut by 5 bases and J by 12 bases, with 26 bases left in between. The protocol was immunoSEQ multiplex PCR, while the TCRdb copy is restricted to in-frame clones and leaves out a portion. The data show 450,000 or so clones, with approximately 89% seen just once and roughly 1% held by the top ten. The sequence was collected from a man aged 18 to 30 with COVID-19, enrolled during active disease. This chain connects TRBV28 to TRBJ2-1, with D tentatively TRBD2 (6 bases). Sequenced input: peripheral blood. The CDR3 nucleotides are TGTGCCAGCAGTCCGACGACTACAATGAGCAGGCGGGGGCAGTTCTTC. Translating it yields CASSPTTTMSRRGQFF.